Listed here are 5 T cell receptor beta chains from one sample, sequenced in a study of CD8 T cells in Susac syndrome. A quantity of roughly 0.5 to 1 ug RNA underwent reverse transcription using random hexamers. TCRdb analysed the immunoSEQ multiplex PCR reads with MiXCR anew, one entry per CDR3 protein. The sample shows about 180,000 distinct CDR3 sequences, 85% to 95% of them seen only once. The specimen was CD8+ T cells from PBMCs. The receptors stem from a human donor with multiple sclerosis.

The genes are TRBV2 and TRBJ2-3; D uncertain. There are 13 residues in the CDR3. Germline CDR1 and CDR2: SNHLY and FYNNEI. Trimming took 6 bases from V and 0 from J, leaving 7 bases between them. CDR3 bases: TGTGCCAGCAGGGAAACTAGCACAGATACGCAGTATTTT. Its translation is CASRETSTDTQYF.

The chain is built from TRBV28 and TRBJ2-1; D not resolved. V dropped 2 bases and J dropped 7 bases, with 9 bases sitting between them. The CDR3 is 13 amino acids. The V gene's germline CDR1 is MDHEN and CDR2 SYDVKM. The CDR3 bases are TGTGCCAGCAGTTTACGGTCGTGGAATGAGCAGTTCTTC. Its translation is CASSLRSWNEQFF. Variable domain in full (rest from reference TRBV28 and TRBJ2-1): DVKVTQSSRYLVKRTGEKVFLECVQDMDHENMFWYRQDPGLGLRLIYFSYDVKMKEKGDIPEGYSVSREKKERFSLILESASTNQTSMYLCASSLRSWNEQFFGPGTRLTVL.

The genes are TRBV7-9 and TRBJ2-2; 9 nucleotides align to TRBD1. J gave up 1 base and V 5 bases, and 2 bases lay outside the gene matches. CDR3 size: 15 residues. CDR1 SEHNR and CDR2 FQNEAQ come from the germline V gene (reference sequence). This CDR3 is CASSHRGQNTGELFF. The DNA for the CDR3 is TGTGCCAGCAGCCACAGGGGGCAGAACACCGGGGAGCTGTTTTTT.

The CDR3 nucleotides read TGTGCCAGCAGTACAGGGTTCGGGGAGACCCAGTACTTC. Its translation is CASSTGFGETQYF. The chain joins TRBV28 to TRBJ2-5, with D possibly being TRBD1 (6 bases). V lost 5 bases, J lost 5 bases, and 12 bases lay in between. CDR1 and CDR2 from the germline V gene are MDHEN and SYDVKM. The CDR3 covers 13 residues.

This clonotype appeared once. The chain is built from TRBV29-1 and TRBJ2-3; TRBD2 aligns across 10 bases. V gave up 3 bases and J gave up 6 bases; unmatched junction bases: 9. CDR1 SQVTM and CDR2 ANQGSEA come from the germline V gene. The CDR3 length is 15 residues. The CDR3 reads CSVEGLAGALDTQYF. CDR3 sequence (DNA): TGCAGCGTTGAGGGGCTAGCGGGAGCCCTCGATACGCAGTATTTT.